The 2 T cell receptor beta chains below all came from one sample that was sequenced in a study of memory CD4+ T cells and cytomegalovirus serostatus. This table comes from immunoSEQ multiplex PCR, and its TCRdb copy is limited to in-frame clones, with some not included. Here the sample spans 25,000 to 35,000 clones, around 75% being singletons. Single viable CD3+CD4+CD8-CD45RO+ cells were sorted as the memory CD4+ T cells. The sample taken for sequencing was memory CD4+ T cells from blood. The receptor set was obtained from an adult in good health and CMV-seronegative.

CDR3 bases: TGTGCCTGGATGGGACAGGGGTCCGGGGAGCTGTTTTTT. It translates to CAWMGQGSGELFF. The chain employs TRBV30 and TRBJ2-2, with 10 bases that match TRBD1. CDR3 size: 13 residues. V shed 4 bases, J shed 6 bases, and the junction held 2 bases outside the gene matches. Germline CDR1 and CDR2: GTSNPN and SVGIG (reference sequence).

J is TRBJ2-7 and V is TRBV10-3, with 8 bases that match TRBD1. The trim removed 2 bases at V and 5 bases at J, leaving 8 bases unmatched. The CDR3 runs 15 residues. Germline CDR1 is ENHRY and CDR2 is SYGVKD. CDR3 sequence: CAISETGRGHNEQYF. The CDR3 DNA follows: TGTGCCATCAGTGAGACCGGCAGGGGGCACAACGAGCAGTACTTC.